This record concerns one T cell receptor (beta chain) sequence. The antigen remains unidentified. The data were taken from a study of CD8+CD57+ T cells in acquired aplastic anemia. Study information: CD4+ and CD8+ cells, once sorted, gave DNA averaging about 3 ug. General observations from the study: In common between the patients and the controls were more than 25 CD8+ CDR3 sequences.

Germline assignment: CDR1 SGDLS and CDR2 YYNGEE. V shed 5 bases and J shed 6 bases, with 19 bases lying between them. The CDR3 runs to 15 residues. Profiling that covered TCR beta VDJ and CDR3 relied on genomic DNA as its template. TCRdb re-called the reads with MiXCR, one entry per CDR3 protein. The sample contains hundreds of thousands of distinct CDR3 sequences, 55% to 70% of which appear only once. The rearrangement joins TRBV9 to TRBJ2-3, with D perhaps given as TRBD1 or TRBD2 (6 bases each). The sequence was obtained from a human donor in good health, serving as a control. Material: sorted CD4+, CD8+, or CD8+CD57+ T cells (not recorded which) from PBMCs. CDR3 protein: CASSAPGRGRDTQYF. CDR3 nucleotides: TGTGCCAGCAGTGCCCCGGGCCGGGGGCGGGATACGCAGTATTTT.